This T cell receptor (beta chain) was found in a study of T cell changes during pregnancy in multiple sclerosis. Here immunoSEQ multiplex PCR was the method, and the copy in TCRdb shows in-frame clones only, minus some. The sample has fewer than 75,000 clones, roughly 90% seen once. This CDR3 is 18 amino acids long. Germline CDR1 and CDR2: SGHVS and FQNEAQ. The trim removed 1 base at V and 6 bases at J, leaving 15 bases unmatched. This TCR came from a female donor with multiple sclerosis, enrolled in a pregnancy study. This chain joins TRBV7-8 and TRBJ2-3; TRBD2 matches at 8 bases. Sequences were derived from peripheral blood, sampled in the second trimester of pregnancy. CDR3 protein: CASSLVVVGAGVVDTQYF. The CDR3 bases are TGTGCCAGCAGCTTAGTGGTAGTGGGAGCGGGAGTGGTGGATACGCAGTATTTT.